Detailed here is one T cell receptor beta chain. These data belong to a study of blood T cell repertoires in COVID-19. Study-wide context: Researchers got acute and convalescent COVID-19 samples from the United States, Italy and Spain.

This CDR3 contains 15 residues. V was cut by 0 bases and J by 4 bases, with 10 bases left in between. The germline CDR1 and CDR2 sequences are LGHNA and YSLEER. Authors' data handling: Reference gene primer amplification gave nucleated cell count estimates. Repertoires were generated with immunoSEQ multiplex PCR, while TCRdb's copy carries only in-frame clones and drops some. Clone size and the V and J calls come from that table; the DNA yielded D and trimming. The table shows around 75,000 clones, with about four fifths occurring only once. The sample consisted of peripheral blood. The genes are TRBV4-3 and TRBJ2-1, with no clear D. The origin of this receptor is an elderly woman with active or convalescent COVID-19. The CDR3 region has the DNA TGCGCCAGCAGCCAAGATCGGAGCCTATACAATGAGCAGTTCTTC. Amino acid sequence: CASSQDRSLYNEQFF.